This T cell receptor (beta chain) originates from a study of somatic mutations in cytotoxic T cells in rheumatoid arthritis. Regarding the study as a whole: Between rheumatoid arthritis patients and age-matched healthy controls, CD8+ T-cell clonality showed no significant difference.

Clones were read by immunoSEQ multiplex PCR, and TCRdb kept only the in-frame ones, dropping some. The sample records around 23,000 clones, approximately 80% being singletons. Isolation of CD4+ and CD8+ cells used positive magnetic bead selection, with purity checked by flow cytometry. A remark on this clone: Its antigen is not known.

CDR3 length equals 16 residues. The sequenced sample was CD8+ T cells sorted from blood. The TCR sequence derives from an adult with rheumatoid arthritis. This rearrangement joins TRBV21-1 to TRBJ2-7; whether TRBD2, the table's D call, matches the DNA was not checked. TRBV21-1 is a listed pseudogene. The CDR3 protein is CASSSWTDTTYYEQYF. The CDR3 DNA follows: TGTGCCAGCAGCTCCTGGACTGACACAACCTACTACGAGCAGTACTTC.